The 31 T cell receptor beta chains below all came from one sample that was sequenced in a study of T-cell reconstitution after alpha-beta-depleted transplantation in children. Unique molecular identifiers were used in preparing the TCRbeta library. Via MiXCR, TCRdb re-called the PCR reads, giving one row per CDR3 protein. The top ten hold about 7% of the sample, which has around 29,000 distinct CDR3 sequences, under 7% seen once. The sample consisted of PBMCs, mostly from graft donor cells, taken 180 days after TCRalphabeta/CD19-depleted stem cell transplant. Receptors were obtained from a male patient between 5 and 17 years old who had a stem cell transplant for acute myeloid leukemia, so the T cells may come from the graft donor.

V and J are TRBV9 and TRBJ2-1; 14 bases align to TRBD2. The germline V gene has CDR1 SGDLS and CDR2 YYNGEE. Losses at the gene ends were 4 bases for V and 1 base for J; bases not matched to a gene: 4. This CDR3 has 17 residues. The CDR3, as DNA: TGTGCCAGCAGCAAGACTAGCGGGGGGGCGTCCTACAATGAGCAGTTCTTC. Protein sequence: CASSKTSGGASYNEQFF.

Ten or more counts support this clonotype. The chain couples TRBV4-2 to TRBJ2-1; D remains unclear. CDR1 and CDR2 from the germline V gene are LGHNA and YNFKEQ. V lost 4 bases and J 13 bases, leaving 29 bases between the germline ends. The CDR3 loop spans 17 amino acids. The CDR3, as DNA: TGTGCCAGCAGCCGGGGAACCGGGTCAACTAAAGATGTACCTCAGTTCTTC. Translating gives CASSRGTGSTKDVPQFF.

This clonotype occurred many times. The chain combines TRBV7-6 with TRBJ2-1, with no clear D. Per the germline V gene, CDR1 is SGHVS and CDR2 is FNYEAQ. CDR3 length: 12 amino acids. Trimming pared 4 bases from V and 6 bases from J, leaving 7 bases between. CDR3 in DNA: TGTGCCAGCAGCTCCTCTGGCAATGAGCAGTTCTTC. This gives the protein CASSSSGNEQFF.

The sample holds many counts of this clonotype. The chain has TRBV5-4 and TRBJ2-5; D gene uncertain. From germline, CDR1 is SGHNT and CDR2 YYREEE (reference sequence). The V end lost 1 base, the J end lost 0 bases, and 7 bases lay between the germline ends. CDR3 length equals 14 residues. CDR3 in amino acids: CASSLRVNQETQYF. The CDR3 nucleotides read TGTGCCAGCAGCTTGCGGGTTAACCAAGAGACCCAGTACTTC. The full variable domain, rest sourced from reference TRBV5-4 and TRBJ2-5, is ETGVTQSPTHLIKTRGQQVTLRCSSQSGHNTVSWYQQALGQGPQFIFQYYREEENGRGNFPPRFSGLQFPNYSSELNVNALELDDSALYLCASSLRVNQETQYFGPGTRLLVL.

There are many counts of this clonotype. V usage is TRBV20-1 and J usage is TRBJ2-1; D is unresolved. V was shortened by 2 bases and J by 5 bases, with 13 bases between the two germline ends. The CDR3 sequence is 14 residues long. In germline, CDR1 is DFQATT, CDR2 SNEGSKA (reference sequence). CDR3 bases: TGCAGTGCTAGATCCCCTGGGCTAGACAATGAGCAGTTCTTC. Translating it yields CSARSPGLDNEQFF.

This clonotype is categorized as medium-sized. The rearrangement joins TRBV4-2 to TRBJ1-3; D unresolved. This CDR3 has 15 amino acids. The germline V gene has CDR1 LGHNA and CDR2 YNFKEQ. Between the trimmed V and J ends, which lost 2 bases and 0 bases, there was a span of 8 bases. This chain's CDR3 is CASSQTLSSGNTIYF. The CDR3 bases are TGTGCCAGCAGCCAAACATTATCCTCTGGAAACACCATATATTTT.

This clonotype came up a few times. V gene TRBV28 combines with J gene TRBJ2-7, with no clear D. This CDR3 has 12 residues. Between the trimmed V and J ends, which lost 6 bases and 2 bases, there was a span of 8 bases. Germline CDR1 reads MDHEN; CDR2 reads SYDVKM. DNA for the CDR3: TGTGCCAGCAGCGGCGTGACCTACGAGCAGTACTTC. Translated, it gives CASSGVTYEQYF.

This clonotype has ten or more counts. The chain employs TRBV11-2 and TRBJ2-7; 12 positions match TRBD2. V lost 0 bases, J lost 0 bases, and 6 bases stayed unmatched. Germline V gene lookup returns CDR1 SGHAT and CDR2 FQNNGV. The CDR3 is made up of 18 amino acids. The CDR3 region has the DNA TGTGCCAGCAGCTTAGATGCTAGCGGGGGGGTATTCTCCTACGAGCAGTACGTC. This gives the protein CASSLDASGGVFSYEQYV.

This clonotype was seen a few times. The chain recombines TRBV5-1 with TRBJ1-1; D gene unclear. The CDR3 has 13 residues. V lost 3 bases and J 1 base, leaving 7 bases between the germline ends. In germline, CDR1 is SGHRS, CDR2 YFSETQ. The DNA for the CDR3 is TGCGCCAGCAGCTCACGGGGGAACACTGAAGCTTTCTTT. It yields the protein CASSSRGNTEAFF.

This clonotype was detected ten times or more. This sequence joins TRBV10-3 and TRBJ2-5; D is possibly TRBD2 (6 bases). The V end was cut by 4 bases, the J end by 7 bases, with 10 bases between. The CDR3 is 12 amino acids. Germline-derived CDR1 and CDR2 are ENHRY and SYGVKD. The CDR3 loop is CAISGQGGTQYF. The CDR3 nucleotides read TGTGCCATCAGTGGGCAGGGAGGGACCCAGTACTTC.

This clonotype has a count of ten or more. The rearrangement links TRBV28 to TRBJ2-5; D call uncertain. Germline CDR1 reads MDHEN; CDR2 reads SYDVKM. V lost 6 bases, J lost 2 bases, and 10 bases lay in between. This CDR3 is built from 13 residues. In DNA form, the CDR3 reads TGTGCCAGCAGCAAGATTTTTCAAGAGACCCAGTACTTC. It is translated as CASSKIFQETQYF.

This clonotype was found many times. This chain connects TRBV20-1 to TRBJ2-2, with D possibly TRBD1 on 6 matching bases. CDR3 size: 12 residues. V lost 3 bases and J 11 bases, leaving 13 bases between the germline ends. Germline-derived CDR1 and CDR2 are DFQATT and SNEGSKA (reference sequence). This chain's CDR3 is CSARGHYGELFF. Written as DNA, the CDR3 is TGCAGTGCTAGGGGACACTATGGAGAGCTGTTTTTT.

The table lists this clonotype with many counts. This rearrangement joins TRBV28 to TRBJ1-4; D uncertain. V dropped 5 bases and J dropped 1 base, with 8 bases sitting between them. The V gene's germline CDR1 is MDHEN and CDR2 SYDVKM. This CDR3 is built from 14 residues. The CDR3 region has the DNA TGTGCCAGCAGTGAGCTCATAACTAATGAAAAACTGTTTTTT. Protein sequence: CASSELITNEKLFF. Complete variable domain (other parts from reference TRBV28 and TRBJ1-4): DVKVTQSSRYLVKRTGEKVFLECVQDMDHENMFWYRQDPGLGLRLIYFSYDVKMKEKGDIPEGYSVSREKKERFSLILESASTNQTSMYLCASSELITNEKLFFGSGTQLSVL.

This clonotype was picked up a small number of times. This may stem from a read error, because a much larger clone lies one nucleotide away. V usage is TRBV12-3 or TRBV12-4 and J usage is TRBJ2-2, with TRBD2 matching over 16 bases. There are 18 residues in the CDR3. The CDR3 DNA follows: TGTACCAGCAGTTTCGGGACTAGCGGGAGGGCCCGGGGCGGGGAGCTGTTTTTT. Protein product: CTSSFGTSGRARGGELFF.

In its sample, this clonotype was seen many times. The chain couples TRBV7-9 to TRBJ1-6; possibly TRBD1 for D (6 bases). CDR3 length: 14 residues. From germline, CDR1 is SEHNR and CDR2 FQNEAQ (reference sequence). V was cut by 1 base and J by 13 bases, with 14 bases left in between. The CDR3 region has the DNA TGTGCCAGCAGCTTAGGCGGGGGGGGCGTCCCCCTCCACTTT. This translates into CASSLGGGGVPLHF.

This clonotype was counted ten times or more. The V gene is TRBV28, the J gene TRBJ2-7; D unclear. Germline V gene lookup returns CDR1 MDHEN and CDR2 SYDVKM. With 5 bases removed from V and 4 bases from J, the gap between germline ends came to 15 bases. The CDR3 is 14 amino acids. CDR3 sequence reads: CASSNVGFWYEQYF. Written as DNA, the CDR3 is TGTGCCAGCAGTAACGTAGGTTTCTGGTACGAGCAGTACTTC.

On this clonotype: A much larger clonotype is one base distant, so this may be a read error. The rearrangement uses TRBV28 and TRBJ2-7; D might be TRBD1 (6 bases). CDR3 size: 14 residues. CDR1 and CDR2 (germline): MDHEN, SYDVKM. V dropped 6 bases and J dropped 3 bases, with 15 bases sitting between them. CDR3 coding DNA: TGTGCCAGCAGCTGGACAGCGGCCCTCTACGAGCAGTACTTC. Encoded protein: CASSWTAALYEQYF.

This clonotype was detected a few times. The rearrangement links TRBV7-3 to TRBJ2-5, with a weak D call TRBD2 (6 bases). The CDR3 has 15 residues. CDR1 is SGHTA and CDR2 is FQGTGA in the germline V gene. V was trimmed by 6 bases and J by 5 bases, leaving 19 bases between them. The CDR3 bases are TGTGCCAGCAGTCCCACGGGGGTTCCAGGGGAGACCCAGTACTTC. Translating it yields CASSPTGVPGETQYF.

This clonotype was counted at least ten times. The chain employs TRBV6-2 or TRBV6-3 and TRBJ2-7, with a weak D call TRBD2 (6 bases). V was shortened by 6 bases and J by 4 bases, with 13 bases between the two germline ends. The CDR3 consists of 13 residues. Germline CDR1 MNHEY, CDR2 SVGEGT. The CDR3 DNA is TGTGCCAGCAGGTTCCGGGAGAGATACGAGCAGTACTTC. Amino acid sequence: CASRFRERYEQYF.

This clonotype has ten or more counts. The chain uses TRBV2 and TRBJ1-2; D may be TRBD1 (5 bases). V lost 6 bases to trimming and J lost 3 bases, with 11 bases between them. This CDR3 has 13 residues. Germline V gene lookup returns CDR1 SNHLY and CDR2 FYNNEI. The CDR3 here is CASRGGEDYGYTF. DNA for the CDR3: TGTGCCAGCAGGGGAGGGGAGGACTATGGCTACACCTTC.

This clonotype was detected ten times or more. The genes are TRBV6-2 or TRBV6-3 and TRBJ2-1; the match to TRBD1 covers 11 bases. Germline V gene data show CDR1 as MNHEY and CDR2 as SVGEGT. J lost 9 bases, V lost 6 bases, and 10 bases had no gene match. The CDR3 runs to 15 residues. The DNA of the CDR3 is TGTGCCAGCAGAGGCCGGGACAGGGGGTGGCGTGAGCAGTTCTTC. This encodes CASRGRDRGWREQFF.

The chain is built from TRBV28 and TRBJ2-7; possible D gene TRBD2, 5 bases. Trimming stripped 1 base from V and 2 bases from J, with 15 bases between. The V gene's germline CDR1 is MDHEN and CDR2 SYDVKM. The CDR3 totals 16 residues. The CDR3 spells CASSLYGSVTTYEQYF. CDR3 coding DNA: TGTGCCAGCAGTTTATATGGTAGCGTGACTACCTACGAGCAGTACTTC.

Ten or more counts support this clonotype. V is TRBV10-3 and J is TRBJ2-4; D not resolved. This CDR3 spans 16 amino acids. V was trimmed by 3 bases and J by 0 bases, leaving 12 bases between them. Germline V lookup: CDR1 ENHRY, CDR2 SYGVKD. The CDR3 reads CAISDVDILAKNIQYF. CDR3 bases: TGTGCCATCAGTGATGTCGACATACTAGCCAAAAACATTCAGTACTTC.

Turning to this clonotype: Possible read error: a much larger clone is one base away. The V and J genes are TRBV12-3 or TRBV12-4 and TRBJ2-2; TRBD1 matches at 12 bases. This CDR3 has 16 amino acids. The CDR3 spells CPSSRGQGAGTGELFF. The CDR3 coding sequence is TGTCCCAGCAGTAGGGGACAGGGGGCGGGCACCGGGGAGCTGTTTTTT.

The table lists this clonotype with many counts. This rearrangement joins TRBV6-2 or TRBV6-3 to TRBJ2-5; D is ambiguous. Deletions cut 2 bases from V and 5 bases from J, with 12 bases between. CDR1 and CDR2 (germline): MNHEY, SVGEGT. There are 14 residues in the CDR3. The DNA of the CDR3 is TGTGCCAGCAGTTACCTATTTGGTTTGGAGACCCAGTACTTC. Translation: CASSYLFGLETQYF.

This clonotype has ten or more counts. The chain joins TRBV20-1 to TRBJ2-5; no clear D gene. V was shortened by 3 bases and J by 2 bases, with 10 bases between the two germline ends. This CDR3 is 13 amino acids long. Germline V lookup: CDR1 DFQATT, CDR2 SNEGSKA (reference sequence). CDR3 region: CSASLTWQETQYF. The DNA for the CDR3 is TGCAGTGCTAGTCTTACCTGGCAAGAGACCCAGTACTTC.

CDR3 sequence: CASSFYRVKAFF. The DNA for the CDR3 is TGTGCCAGCAGTTTCTACAGAGTCAAAGCTTTCTTT. V usage is TRBV28 and J usage is TRBJ1-1; the D is unclear. Trimming took off 3 bases at V and 9 bases at J, with 11 bases between the two ends. The CDR3 spans 12 residues. Germline CDR1 MDHEN, CDR2 SYDVKM.

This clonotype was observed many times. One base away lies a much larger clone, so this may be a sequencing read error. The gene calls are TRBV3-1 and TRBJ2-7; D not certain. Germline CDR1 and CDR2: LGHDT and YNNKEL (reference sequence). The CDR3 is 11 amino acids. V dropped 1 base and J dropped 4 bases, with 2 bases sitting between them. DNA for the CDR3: TGTGCCAGCAGCCAAGCGTACGAGCAGTACTTC. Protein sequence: CASSQAYEQYF.

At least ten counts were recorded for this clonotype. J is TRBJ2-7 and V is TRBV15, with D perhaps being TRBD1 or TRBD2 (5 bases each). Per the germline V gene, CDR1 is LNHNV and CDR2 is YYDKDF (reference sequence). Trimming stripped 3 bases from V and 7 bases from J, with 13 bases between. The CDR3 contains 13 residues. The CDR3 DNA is TGTGCCACCAGCAGGGGGACCTCTAGGGAGCAGTACTTC. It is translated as CATSRGTSREQYF.

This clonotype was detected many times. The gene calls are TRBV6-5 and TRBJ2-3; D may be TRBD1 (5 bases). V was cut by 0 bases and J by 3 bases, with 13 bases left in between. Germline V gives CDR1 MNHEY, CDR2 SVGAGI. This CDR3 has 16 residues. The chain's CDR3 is CASSYSDTLGTDTQYF. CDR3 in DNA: TGTGCCAGCAGTTACTCGGACACCCTCGGAACAGATACGCAGTATTTT.

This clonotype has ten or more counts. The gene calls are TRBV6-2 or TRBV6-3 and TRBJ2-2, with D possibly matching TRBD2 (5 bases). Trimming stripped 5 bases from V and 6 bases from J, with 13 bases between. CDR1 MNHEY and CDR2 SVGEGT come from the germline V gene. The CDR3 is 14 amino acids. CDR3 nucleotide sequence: TGTGCCAGCAGTGAGGGAGCGGTCGCCGGGGAGCTGTTTTTT. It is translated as CASSEGAVAGELFF.